This T cell receptor (beta chain) is drawn from a study of cytomegalovirus exposure and HLA in healthy donors. Study results and caveats: Most observed TCR sequences were rare, whereas some public TCRs were detected in many donors.

Using immunoSEQ multiplex PCR, the repertoire was profiled, and TCRdb retains in-frame clones only, with some absent. This table has over 35,000 clones, about 93% appearing once. For this clone: As yet, its antigen is unknown.

Germline CDR1 is SGHTA and CDR2 is FQGTGA. Trimming pared 1 base from V and 8 bases from J, leaving 11 bases between. The CDR3 extends over 13 amino acids. The V and J genes are TRBV7-3 and TRBJ1-1, with D perhaps matching TRBD1 (6 bases). The origin of this receptor is a man younger than 35 in good health and CMV-seronegative. Sequencing used PBMCs. The CDR3 DNA reads as TGTGCCAGCAGCTTAATAGGGGGGGGAGAAGCTTTCTTT. It encodes CASSLIGGGEAFF.